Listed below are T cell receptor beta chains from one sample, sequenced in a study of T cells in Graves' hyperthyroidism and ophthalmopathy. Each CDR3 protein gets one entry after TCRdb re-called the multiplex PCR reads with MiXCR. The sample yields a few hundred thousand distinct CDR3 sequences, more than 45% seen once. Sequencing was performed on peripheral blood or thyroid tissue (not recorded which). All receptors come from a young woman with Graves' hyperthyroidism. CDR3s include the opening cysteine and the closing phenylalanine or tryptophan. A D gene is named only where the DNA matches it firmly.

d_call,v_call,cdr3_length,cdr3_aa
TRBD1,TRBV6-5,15,CASSSQDRGNTEAFF
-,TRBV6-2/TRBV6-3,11,CASRETVEAFF
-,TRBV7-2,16,CASSLMPGSSYNEQFF
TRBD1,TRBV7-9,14,CASGQGAGANVLTF
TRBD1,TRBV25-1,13,CASAGTGYQPQHF
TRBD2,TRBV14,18,CASSHGLAGGPGTDTQYF
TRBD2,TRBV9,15,CASSQGLAGVDEQYF
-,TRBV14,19,CASSHWTVTRGTGANVLTF
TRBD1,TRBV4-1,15,CASSQETGAGYGYTF
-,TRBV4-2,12,CASSQGIGDYTF
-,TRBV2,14,CASSSESQVNGYTF
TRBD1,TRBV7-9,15,CACGQGDIMVYGYTF
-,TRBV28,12,CASSFTVYEQYF
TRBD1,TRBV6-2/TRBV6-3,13,CASTPDREDGYTF
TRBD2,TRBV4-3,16,CASSQERSGGGETQYF